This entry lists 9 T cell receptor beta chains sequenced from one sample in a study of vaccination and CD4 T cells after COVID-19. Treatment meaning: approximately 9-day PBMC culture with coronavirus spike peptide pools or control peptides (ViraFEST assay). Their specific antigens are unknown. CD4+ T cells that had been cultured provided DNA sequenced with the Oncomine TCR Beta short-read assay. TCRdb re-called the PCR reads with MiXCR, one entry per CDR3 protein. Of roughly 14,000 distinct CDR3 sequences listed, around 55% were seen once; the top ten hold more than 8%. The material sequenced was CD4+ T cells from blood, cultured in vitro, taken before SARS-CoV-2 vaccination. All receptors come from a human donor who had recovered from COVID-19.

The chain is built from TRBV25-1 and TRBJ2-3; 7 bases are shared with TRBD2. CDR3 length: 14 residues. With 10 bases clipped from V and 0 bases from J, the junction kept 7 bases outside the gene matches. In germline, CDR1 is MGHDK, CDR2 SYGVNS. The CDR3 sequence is CATSGNPSTDTQYF. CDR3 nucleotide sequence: TGTGCCACTAGCGGAAACCCTAGCACAGATACGCAGTATTTT.

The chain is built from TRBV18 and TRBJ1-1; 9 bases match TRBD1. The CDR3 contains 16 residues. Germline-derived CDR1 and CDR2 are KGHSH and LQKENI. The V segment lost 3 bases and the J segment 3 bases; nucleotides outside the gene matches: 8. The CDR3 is CASSPGQGGWDTEAFF. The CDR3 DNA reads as TGTGCCAGCTCACCGGGACAGGGAGGTTGGGACACTGAAGCTTTCTTT.

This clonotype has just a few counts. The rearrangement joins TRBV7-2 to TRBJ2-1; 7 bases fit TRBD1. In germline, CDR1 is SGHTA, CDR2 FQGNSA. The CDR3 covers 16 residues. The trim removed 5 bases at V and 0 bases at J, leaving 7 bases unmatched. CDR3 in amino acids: CASSLQGESSYNEQFF. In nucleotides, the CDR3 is TGTGCCAGCAGCCTCCAGGGGGAGAGCTCCTACAATGAGCAGTTCTTC.

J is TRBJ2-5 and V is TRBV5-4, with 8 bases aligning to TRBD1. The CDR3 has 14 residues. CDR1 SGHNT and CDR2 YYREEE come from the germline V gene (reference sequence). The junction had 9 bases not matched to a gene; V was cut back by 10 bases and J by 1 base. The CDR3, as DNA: TGTGCCTGGGGGCAGGGGGCAATCCAAGAGACCCAGTACTTC. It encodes CAWGQGAIQETQYF. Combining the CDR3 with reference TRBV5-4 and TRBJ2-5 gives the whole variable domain ETGVTQSPTHLIKTRGQQVTLRCSSQSGHNTVSWYQQALGQGPQFIFQYYREEENGRGNFPPRFSGLQFPNYSSELNVNALELDDSALYLCAWGQGAIQETQYFGPGTRLLVL.

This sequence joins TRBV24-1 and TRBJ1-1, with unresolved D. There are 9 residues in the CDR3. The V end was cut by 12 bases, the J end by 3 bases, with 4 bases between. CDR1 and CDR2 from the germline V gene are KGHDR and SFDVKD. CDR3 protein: CALYTEAFF. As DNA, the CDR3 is TGTGCCTTATACACTGAAGCTTTCTTT.

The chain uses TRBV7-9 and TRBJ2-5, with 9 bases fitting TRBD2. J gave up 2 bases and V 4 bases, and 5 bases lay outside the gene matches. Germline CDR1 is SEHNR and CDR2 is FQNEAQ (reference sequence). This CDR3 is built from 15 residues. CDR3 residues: CASSSTLAGQETQYF. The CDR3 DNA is TGTGCCAGCAGCTCAACCCTAGCGGGGCAAGAGACCCAGTACTTC. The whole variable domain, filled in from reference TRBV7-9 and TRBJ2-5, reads DTGVSQNPRHKITKRGQNVTFRCDPISEHNRLYWYRQTLGQGPEFLTYFQNEAQLEKSRLLSDRFSAERPKGSFSTLEIQRTEQGDSAMYLCASSSTLAGQETQYFGPGTRLLVL.

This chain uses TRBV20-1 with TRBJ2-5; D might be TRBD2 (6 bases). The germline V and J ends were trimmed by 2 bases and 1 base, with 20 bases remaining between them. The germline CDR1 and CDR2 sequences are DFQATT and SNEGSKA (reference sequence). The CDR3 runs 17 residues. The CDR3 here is CSARSFGGAPLQETQYF. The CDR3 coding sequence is TGCAGTGCTAGAAGTTTCGGAGGGGCGCCACTCCAAGAGACCCAGTACTTC.

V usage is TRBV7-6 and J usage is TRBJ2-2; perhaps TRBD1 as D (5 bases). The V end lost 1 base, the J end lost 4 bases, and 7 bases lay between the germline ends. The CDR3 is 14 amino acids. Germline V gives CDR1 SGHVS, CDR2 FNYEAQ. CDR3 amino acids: CASSLVRGTGELFF. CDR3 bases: TGTGCCAGCAGCTTAGTTAGGGGCACCGGGGAGCTGTTTTTT. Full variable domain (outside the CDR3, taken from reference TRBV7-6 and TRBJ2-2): GAGVSQSPRYKVTKRGQDVALRCDPISGHVSLYWYRQALGQGPEFLTYFNYEAQQDKSGLPNDRFSAERPEGSISTLTIQRTEQRDSAMYRCASSLVRGTGELFFGEGSRLTVL.

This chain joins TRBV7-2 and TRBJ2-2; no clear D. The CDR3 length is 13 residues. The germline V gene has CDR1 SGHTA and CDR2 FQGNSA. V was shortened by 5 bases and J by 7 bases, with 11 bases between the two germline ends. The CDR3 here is CASSQVPVGELFF. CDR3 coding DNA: TGTGCCAGCAGCCAGGTTCCGGTCGGGGAGCTGTTTTTT.